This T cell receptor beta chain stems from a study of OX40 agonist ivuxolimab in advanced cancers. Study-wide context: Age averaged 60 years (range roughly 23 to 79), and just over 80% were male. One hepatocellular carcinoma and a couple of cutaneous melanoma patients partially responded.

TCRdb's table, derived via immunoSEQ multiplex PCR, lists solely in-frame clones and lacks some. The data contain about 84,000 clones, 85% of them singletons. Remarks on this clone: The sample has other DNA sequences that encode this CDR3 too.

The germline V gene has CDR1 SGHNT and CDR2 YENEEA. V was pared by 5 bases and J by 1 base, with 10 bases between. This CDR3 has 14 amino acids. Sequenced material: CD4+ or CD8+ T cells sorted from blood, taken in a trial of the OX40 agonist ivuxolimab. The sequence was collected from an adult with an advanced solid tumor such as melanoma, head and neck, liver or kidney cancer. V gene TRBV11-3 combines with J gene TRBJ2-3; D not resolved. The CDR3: CASSPDGGTDTQYF. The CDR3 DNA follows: TGTGCCAGCAGCCCGGATGGGGGCACAGATACGCAGTATTTT.